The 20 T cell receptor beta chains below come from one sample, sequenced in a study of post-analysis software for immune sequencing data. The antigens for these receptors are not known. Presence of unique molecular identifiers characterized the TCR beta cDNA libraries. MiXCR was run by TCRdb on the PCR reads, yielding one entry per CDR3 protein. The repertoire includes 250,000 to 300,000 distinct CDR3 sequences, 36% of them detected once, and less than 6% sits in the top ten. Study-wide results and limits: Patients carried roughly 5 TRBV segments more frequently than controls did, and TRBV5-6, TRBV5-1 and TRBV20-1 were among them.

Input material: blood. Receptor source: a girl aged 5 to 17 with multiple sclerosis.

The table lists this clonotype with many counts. The CDR3, as DNA: TGCAGTGCTCCCCAGGGACAGGGAATCGGCTACACCTTC. Protein product: CSAPQGQGIGYTF. The rearrangement links TRBV20-1 to TRBJ1-2; 9 bases map to TRBD1. The CDR3 extends over 13 amino acids. Germline V lookup: CDR1 DFQATT, CDR2 SNEGSKA (reference sequence). The V segment lost 5 bases and the J segment 8 bases; nucleotides outside the gene matches: 9.

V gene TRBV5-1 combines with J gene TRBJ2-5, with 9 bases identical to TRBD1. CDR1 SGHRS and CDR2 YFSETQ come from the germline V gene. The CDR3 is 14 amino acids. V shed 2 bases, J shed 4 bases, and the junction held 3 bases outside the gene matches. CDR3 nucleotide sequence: TGCGCCAGCAGCTTCCTGGACAGGGGAGAGACCCAGTACTTC. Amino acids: CASSFLDRGETQYF. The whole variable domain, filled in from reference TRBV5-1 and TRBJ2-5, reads KAGVTQTPRYLIKTRGQQVTLSCSPISGHRSVSWYQQTPGQGLQFLFEYFSETQRNKGNFPGRFSGRQFSNSRSEMNVSTLELGDSALYLCASSFLDRGETQYFGPGTRLLVL.

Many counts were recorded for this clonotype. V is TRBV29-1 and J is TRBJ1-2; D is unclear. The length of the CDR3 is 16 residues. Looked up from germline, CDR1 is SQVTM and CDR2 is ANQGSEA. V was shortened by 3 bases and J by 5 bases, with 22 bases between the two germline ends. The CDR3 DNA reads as TGCAGCGTTGATCCCCAAGGGTCGGCCTTTAGATATGGCTACACCTTC. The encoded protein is CSVDPQGSAFRYGYTF.

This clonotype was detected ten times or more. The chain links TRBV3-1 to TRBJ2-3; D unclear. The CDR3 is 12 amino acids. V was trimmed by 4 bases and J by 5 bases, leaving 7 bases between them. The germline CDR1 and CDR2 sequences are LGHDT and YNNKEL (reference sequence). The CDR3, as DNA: TGTGCCAGCAGCCCGAATGTAGATACGCAGTATTTT. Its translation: CASSPNVDTQYF.

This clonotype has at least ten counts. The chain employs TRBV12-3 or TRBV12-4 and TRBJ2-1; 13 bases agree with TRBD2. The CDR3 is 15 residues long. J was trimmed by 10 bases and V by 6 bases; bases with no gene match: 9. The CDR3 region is CASRPGTSGAPEQFF. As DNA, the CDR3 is TGTGCCAGCAGACCCGGGACTAGCGGGGCCCCCGAGCAGTTCTTC.

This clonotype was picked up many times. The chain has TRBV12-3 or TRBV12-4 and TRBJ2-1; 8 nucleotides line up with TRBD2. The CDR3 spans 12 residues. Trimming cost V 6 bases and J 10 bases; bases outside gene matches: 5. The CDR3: CASSPGGGEQFF. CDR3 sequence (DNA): TGTGCCAGCAGCCCCGGGGGGGGAGAGCAGTTCTTC.

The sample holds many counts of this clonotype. The CDR3 loop reads CSVEYTGQRVGGFF. In DNA form, the CDR3 reads TGCAGCGTTGAATATACGGGACAGAGAGTAGGGGGGTTCTTC. The rearrangement joins TRBV29-1 to TRBJ2-1; TRBD1 matches at 7 bases. The CDR3 totals 14 residues. Germline V gives CDR1 SQVTM, CDR2 ANQGSEA. The junction had 16 bases not matched to a gene; V was cut back by 2 bases and J by 15 bases.

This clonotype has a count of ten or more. The CDR3 nucleotides are TGTGCCAGCAGCAATTTACAGGGTTCACCCCTCCACTTT. Its translation: CASSNLQGSPLHF. The chain recombines TRBV7-9 with TRBJ1-6; a possible D gene is TRBD1 (6 bases). The V end lost 5 bases, the J end lost 9 bases, and 11 bases lay between the germline ends. Per the germline V gene, CDR1 is SEHNR and CDR2 is FQNEAQ (reference sequence). The CDR3 runs to 13 residues.

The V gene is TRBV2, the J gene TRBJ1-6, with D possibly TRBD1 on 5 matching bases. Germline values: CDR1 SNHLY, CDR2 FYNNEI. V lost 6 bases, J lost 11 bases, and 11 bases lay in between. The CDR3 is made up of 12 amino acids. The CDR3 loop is CASSEGRTPLHF. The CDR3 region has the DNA TGTGCCAGCAGCGAGGGACGGACACCCCTCCACTTT.

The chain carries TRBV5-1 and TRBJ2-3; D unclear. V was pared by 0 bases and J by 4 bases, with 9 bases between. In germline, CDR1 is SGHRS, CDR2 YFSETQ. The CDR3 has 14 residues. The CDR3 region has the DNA TGCGCCAGCAGCTTGGTTCCTGACGCAGATACGCAGTATTTT. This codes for CASSLVPDADTQYF.

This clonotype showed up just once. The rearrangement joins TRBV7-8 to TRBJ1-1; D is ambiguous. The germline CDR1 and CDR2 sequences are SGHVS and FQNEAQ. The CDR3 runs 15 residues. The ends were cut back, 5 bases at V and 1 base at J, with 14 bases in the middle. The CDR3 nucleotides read TGTGCCAGCAGCCCCAGGAAGGTGGGGAACACTGAAGCTTTCTTT. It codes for CASSPRKVGNTEAFF.

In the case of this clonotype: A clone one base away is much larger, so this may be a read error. Written as DNA, the CDR3 is TGTGCCAGCCGCCGGACCAACCAGAAGTTAGATGGCTACACCTTC. Protein sequence: CASRRTNQKLDGYTF. The chain carries TRBV7-9 and TRBJ1-2; D gene unclear. This CDR3 has 15 residues. CDR1 is SEHNR, CDR2 FQNEAQ, per germline (reference sequence). Trimming shortened V by 8 bases and J by 6 bases, and 22 bases separated the two germline ends.

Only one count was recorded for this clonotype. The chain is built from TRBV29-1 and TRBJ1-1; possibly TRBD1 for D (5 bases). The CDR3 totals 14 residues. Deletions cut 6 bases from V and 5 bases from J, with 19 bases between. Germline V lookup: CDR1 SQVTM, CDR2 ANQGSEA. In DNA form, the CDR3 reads TGCAGCGTCGCCGGCAGGAGCTGGGGGACTGAAGCTTTCTTT. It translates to CSVAGRSWGTEAFF.

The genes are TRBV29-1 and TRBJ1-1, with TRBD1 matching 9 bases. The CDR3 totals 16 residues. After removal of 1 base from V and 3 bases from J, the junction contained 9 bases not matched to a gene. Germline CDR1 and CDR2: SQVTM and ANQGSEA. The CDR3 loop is CSVEGSDRGGDTEAFF. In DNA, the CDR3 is TGCAGCGTTGAAGGGTCGGACAGGGGCGGCGACACTGAAGCTTTCTTT.

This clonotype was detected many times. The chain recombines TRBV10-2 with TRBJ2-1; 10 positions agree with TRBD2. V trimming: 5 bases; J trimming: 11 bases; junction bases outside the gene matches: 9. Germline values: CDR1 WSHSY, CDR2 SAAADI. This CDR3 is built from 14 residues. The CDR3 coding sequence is TGCGCCAGCAGTAGCGGGAGGGATCATTGGAAGCAGTTCTTC. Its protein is CASSSGRDHWKQFF.

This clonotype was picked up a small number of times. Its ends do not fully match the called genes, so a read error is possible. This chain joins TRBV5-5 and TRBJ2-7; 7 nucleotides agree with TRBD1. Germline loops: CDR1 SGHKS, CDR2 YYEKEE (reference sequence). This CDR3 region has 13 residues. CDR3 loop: CTSSRDRAGEQYF. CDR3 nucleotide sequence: TGTACCAGCAGCCGGGACAGAGCTGGGGAGCAGTACTTC.

DNA for the CDR3: TGTGCCAGCAGTCCAGTTGGGGGGGAAGAGACCCAGTACTTC. Protein: CASSPVGGEETQYF. This chain uses TRBV12-3 or TRBV12-4 with TRBJ2-5; 7 bases map to TRBD2. With 5 bases clipped from V and 3 bases from J, the junction kept 6 bases outside the gene matches. The CDR3 runs 14 residues.

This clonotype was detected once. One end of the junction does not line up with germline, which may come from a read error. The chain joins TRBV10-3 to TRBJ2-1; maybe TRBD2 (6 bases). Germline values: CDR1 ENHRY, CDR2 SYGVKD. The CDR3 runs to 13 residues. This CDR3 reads CAIRESGVHEQFF. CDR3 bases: TGTGCCATCAGGGAGTCGGGGGTCCATGAGCAGTTCTTC.

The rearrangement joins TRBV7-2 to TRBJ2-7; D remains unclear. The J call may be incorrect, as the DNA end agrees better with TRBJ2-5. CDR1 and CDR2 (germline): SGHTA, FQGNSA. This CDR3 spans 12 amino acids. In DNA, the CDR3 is TGTGCCAGCAGCCCGTCGATGGAGACCCAGTACTTC. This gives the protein CASSPSMETQYF.

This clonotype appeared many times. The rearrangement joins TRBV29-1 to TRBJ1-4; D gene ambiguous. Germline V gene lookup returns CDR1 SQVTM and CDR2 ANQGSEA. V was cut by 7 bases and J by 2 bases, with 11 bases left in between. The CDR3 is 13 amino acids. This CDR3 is CSAADPTNEKLFF. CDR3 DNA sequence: TGCAGCGCGGCAGACCCCACTAATGAAAAACTGTTTTTT.